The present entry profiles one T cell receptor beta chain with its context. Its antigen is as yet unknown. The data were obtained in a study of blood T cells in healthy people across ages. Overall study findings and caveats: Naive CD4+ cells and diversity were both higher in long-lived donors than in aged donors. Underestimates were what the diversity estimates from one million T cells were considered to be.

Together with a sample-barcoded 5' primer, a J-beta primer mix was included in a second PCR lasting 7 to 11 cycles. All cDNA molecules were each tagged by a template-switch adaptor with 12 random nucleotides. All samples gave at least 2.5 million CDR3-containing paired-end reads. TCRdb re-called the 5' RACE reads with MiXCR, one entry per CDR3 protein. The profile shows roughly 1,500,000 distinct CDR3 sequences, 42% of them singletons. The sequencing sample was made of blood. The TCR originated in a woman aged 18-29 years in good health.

CDR3 coding DNA: TGTGCCAGCGGATCACAGGGGGGTCCCTCCTACGAGCAGTACTTC. It codes for CASGSQGGPSYEQYF. This chain joins TRBV27 and TRBJ2-7, with TRBD1 matching over 8 bases. V lost 8 bases, J lost 0 bases, and 9 bases stayed unmatched. The CDR3 runs to 15 residues. Germline values: CDR1 MNHEY, CDR2 SMNVEV (reference sequence).